Below, 19 T cell receptor beta chains from the same sample are listed, as sequenced in a study of shared clonotypes between healthy human individuals. The protocol was immunoSEQ multiplex PCR, while the TCRdb copy is restricted to in-frame clones and leaves out a portion. The table includes about 2,500,000 clones, around 94% detected once. Sequenced material: naive CD4+ T cells sorted from blood. Stated subset: CD45RA+ positively selected. All receptors come from a young man in good health.

J is TRBJ1-1 and V is TRBV5-4, with a tentative D call TRBD1 (5 bases). In germline, CDR1 is SGHNT, CDR2 YYREEE (reference sequence). The V end lost 0 bases, the J end lost 1 base, and 10 bases lay between the germline ends. The CDR3 extends over 15 amino acids. This CDR3 is CASSLASRANTEAFF. The CDR3 coding sequence is TGTGCCAGCAGCTTGGCGTCCAGGGCGAACACTGAAGCTTTCTTT.

The sample holds one count of this clone. The V gene is TRBV7-9, the J gene TRBJ1-6; no definite D call. V gave up 0 bases and J gave up 10 bases, with 10 bases separating them. Germline V gene lookup returns CDR1 SEHNR and CDR2 FQNEAQ (reference sequence). The CDR3 covers 14 residues. The CDR3 DNA is TGTGCCAGCAGCTTAGCGGGAGAGGAATCACCCCTCCACTTT. This gives the protein CASSLAGEESPLHF.

The rearrangement joins TRBV6-5 to TRBJ2-7; the D call may be TRBD1 or TRBD2 (5 bases each). V lost 6 bases to trimming and J lost 5 bases, with 17 bases between them. Germline assignment: CDR1 MNHEY and CDR2 SVGAGI. This CDR3 is built from 14 residues. CDR3 DNA sequence: TGTGCCAGCAGGAGGGACGAACTTGGCCACGAGCAGTACTTC. Its translation is CASRRDELGHEQYF.

The count of this clone is one. CDR3 DNA sequence: TGTGCCAGCAGTGAAACGTTAAATCAGCCCCAGCATTTT. Translation gives CASSETLNQPQHF. The rearrangement joins TRBV2 to TRBJ1-5; no reliable D call. Germline CDR1 reads SNHLY; CDR2 reads FYNNEI. V was cut by 2 bases and J by 4 bases, with 6 bases left in between. CDR3 length equals 13 residues.

For the CDR3, the DNA is TGTGCCAGCAGCCCGCCCCAGGGGGCGGCTGGAAACACCATATATTTT. Residues: CASSPPQGAAGNTIYF. The genes are TRBV7-9 and TRBJ1-3; TRBD1 agrees at 8 bases. This CDR3 is built from 16 residues. The J segment lost 2 bases and the V segment lost 5 bases, leaving 8 bases of the junction unmatched. CDR1 SEHNR and CDR2 FQNEAQ come from the germline V gene (reference sequence).

As regards this clone: The same CDR3 can be traced to other DNA sequences in this sample. The gene calls are TRBV9 and TRBJ1-5; TRBD1 matches 9 bases. Germline CDR1 is SGDLS and CDR2 is YYNGEE. The length of the CDR3 is 14 residues. Trimming cost V 3 bases and J 7 bases; bases outside gene matches: 5. The CDR3 loop reads CASSAGQGGQPQHF. DNA for the CDR3: TGTGCCAGCAGCGCGGGACAGGGCGGACAGCCCCAGCATTTT.

The chain is built from TRBV2 and TRBJ1-6, with TRBD1 as a possible D gene (6 bases). Germline values: CDR1 SNHLY, CDR2 FYNNEI. Between the trimmed V and J ends, which lost 7 bases and 3 bases, there was a span of 10 bases. The CDR3 contains 14 residues. CDR3 sequence: CASNQDSYNSPLHF. DNA for the CDR3: TGTGCCAGCAATCAGGACAGCTATAATTCACCCCTCCACTTT.

The genes are TRBV30 and TRBJ1-4; TRBD1 is a possible D gene (5 bases). V was cut by 3 bases and J by 0 bases, with 17 bases left in between. Germline V gene sequence: CDR1 GTSNPN, CDR2 SVGIG (reference sequence). CDR3 length: 17 residues. The CDR3 DNA reads as TGTGCCTGGAGCAATCCCAGGGTCTGGGCAACTAATGAAAAACTGTTTTTT. Its protein is CAWSNPRVWATNEKLFF.

To note about this clone: One end of the junction is discordant with germline, which a read error may explain. The chain uses TRBV7-7 and TRBJ2-5; TRBD2 agrees at 14 bases. The CDR3 has 16 residues. From germline, CDR1 is SSHAT and CDR2 FNYEAQ (reference sequence). The CDR3 loop is CASSLAGTSGSATQYF. The CDR3 DNA reads as TGTGCTAGCAGCTTGGCCGGGACTAGCGGGAGTGCGACCCAGTACTTC.

V and J are TRBV2 and TRBJ1-2, with 9 positions matching TRBD1. Unmatched junction bases numbered 7, after V lost 8 bases and J lost 6 bases. The CDR3 runs to 13 residues. Germline assignment: CDR1 SNHLY and CDR2 FYNNEI. The CDR3 sequence is CASVRTGGNGYTF. The CDR3 DNA follows: TGTGCCAGCGTTCGAACAGGGGGCAATGGCTACACCTTC.

This chain connects TRBV5-6 to TRBJ1-2; D call uncertain. This CDR3 comprises 13 residues. Trimming took off 1 base at V and 2 bases at J, with 6 bases between the two ends. The germline gives CDR1 SGHDT, CDR2 YYEEEE. The CDR3 sequence is CASSLNSNYGYTF. CDR3 coding DNA: TGTGCCAGCAGCTTGAACTCAAACTATGGCTACACCTTC.

V gene TRBV11-2 combines with J gene TRBJ2-7; 8 bases line up with TRBD2. This CDR3 is 15 amino acids long. V trimming: 1 base; J trimming: 6 bases; junction bases outside the gene matches: 8. Germline V lookup: CDR1 SGHAT, CDR2 FQNNGV. CDR3 amino acids: CASSLAGGLVFEQYF. The DNA of the CDR3 is TGTGCCAGCAGCTTAGCGGGGGGACTAGTGTTCGAGCAGTACTTC.

CDR3 nucleotide sequence: TGCGCCAGCAGTCGGACTAGCGGGGACCCGAGGGAGACCCAGTACTTC. This sequence encodes CASSRTSGDPRETQYF. The V gene is TRBV10-1, the J gene TRBJ2-5, with 12 bases lining up with TRBD2. V dropped 5 bases and J dropped 5; count of bases not matched to a gene: 9. The CDR3 runs to 16 residues. Germline assignment: CDR1 WNHNN and CDR2 SYGVQD (reference sequence).

The gene calls are TRBV10-3 and TRBJ2-2, with TRBD1 matching 8 bases. Germline trimming cut 6 bases from V and 6 bases from J; bases unmatched to any gene: 12. The CDR3 spans 16 residues. In germline, CDR1 is ENHRY, CDR2 SYGVKD. CDR3 DNA: TGTGCCATCAGCCTTTATCAGGGGGCGCATCCCGGGGAGCTGTTTTTT. This translates into CAISLYQGAHPGELFF.

The V and J genes are TRBV5-1 and TRBJ2-5; D is uncertain. Germline CDR1 reads SGHRS; CDR2 reads YFSETQ. The CDR3 is 13 residues long. The ends were cut back, 5 bases at V and 1 base at J, with 9 bases in the middle. The DNA for the CDR3 is TGCGCCAGCAGGCAATCACTCCAAGAGACCCAGTACTTC. Translated, it gives CASRQSLQETQYF.

The chain joins TRBV6-6 to TRBJ2-2; D is unresolved. Germline V gives CDR1 MNHNY, CDR2 SVGAGI (reference sequence). V was trimmed by 6 bases and J by 4 bases, leaving 12 bases between them. This CDR3 contains 14 residues. DNA for the CDR3: TGTGCCAGCAGCAGAAAAAGTTCCACCGGGGAGCTGTTTTTT. Translated, it gives CASSRKSSTGELFF.

V is TRBV19 and J is TRBJ1-4; D ambiguous. Germline assignment: CDR1 LNHDA and CDR2 SQIVND (reference sequence). The CDR3 is 16 amino acids. The V end was cut by 5 bases, the J end by 7 bases, with 20 bases between. Written as DNA, the CDR3 is TGTGCCAGTAGTTTAAGGACCACTTGGAATGTTGAAAAACTGTTTTTT. Amino acid sequence: CASSLRTTWNVEKLFF.

The rearrangement uses TRBV11-2 and TRBJ2-3; 8 nucleotides line up with TRBD2. The CDR3 has 15 residues. Unmatched junction bases numbered 7, after V lost 5 bases and J lost 3 bases. Germline V gene sequence: CDR1 SGHAT, CDR2 FQNNGV. The CDR3 loop reads CASSRNSGITDTQYF. CDR3 in DNA: TGTGCCAGCAGCCGCAATAGCGGGATAACAGATACGCAGTATTTT. The whole variable domain, filled in from reference TRBV11-2 and TRBJ2-3, reads EAGVAQSPRYKIIEKRQSVAFWCNPISGHATLYWYQQILGQGPKLLIQFQNNGVVDDSQLPKDRFSAERLKGVDSTLKIQPAKLEDSAVYLCASSRNSGITDTQYFGPGTRLTVL.

The V and J genes are TRBV6-1 and TRBJ2-1, with TRBD2 as a possible D gene (6 bases). There are 15 residues in the CDR3. Trimming pared 4 bases from V and 1 base from J, leaving 11 bases between. Per the germline V gene, CDR1 is MNHNS and CDR2 is SASEGT. The CDR3 reads CASSGTIGSYNEQFF. CDR3 DNA: TGTGCCAGCAGTGGGACTATCGGATCCTACAATGAGCAGTTCTTC.